Presented here are 8 T cell receptor beta chains from one specimen sequenced in a study of cytomegalovirus exposure and HLA in healthy donors. Amplification used 60 Vbeta primers and 13 Jbeta primers. The method was immunoSEQ multiplex PCR; TCRdb's version includes in-frame clones alone and lacks a portion of them. In all, the sample yields around 53,000 clones. The specimen was PBMCs. The receptors stem from a woman aged 30 to 39 in good health and CMV-seropositive.

Notes on this clone: Germline and junction disagree at one end, which may indicate a read error. This CDR3 is CASSADRDQPQHF. CDR3 DNA sequence: TGTGCTAGCAGCGCCGACAGGGATCAGCCCCAGCATTTT. This sequence joins TRBV7-7 and TRBJ1-5; TRBD1 matches 7 bases. The CDR3 loop spans 13 amino acids. CDR1 SSHAT and CDR2 FNYEAQ come from the germline V gene (reference sequence).

Points on this clone: At one boundary the junction diverges from the germline segment, which might be a read error. The chain's CDR3 is CASSSPLRSTTSGWDF. CDR3 bases: TGTGCCAGCAGCTCCCCACTCCGGTCGACCACTAGCGGGTGGGACTTC. The chain employs TRBV7-8 and TRBJ2-7; TRBD2 matches 9 bases. In germline, CDR1 is SGHVS, CDR2 FQNEAQ. This CDR3 contains 16 residues.

The V gene is TRBV19, the J gene TRBJ2-5, with 10 bases matching TRBD1. V was pared by 4 bases and J by 0 bases, with 17 bases of the junction left unmatched. Germline CDR1 and CDR2: LNHDA and SQIVND (reference sequence). This CDR3 spans 20 amino acids. CDR3 bases: TGTGCCAGTAGTACAGGACAGGGGGGCGGGCTAGACCGATACCAAGAGACCCAGTACTTC. Its translation is CASSTGQGGGLDRYQETQYF.

The chain combines TRBV13 with TRBJ1-4; tentative D call: TRBD1 (6 bases). Trimming shortened V by 4 bases and J by 10 bases, and 16 bases separated the two germline ends. The CDR3 sequence is 14 residues long. CDR1 is PRHDT and CDR2 is FYEKMQ in the germline V gene (reference sequence). The CDR3 region is CASSYPQGNRKLFF. The DNA of the CDR3 is TGTGCCAGCAGCTATCCGCAGGGGAATAGAAAACTGTTTTTT.

The gene calls are TRBV29-1 and TRBJ1-1, with D possibly TRBD1 on 5 matching bases. Germline V gives CDR1 SQVTM, CDR2 ANQGSEA. The CDR3 loop spans 13 amino acids. Trimming left V 6 bases short and J 8 bases short, with 19 bases between. The CDR3 protein is CSVGSGKGGEAFF. Here the CDR3 DNA reads TGCAGCGTAGGGTCAGGGAAGGGAGGCGAAGCTTTCTTT.

The CDR3 DNA reads as TGCAGCGTTGAATTGGGTGACAGGGGATACGAGCAGTACTTC. Encoded protein: CSVELGDRGYEQYF. This chain joins TRBV29-1 and TRBJ2-7; 8 nucleotides match TRBD1. From germline, CDR1 is SQVTM and CDR2 ANQGSEA. The CDR3 spans 14 residues. V shed 2 bases, J shed 4 bases, and the junction held 7 bases outside the gene matches.

The chain couples TRBV18 to TRBJ1-6, with 10 bases aligning to TRBD1. Germline-derived CDR1 and CDR2 are KGHSH and LQKENI. The V segment lost 2 bases and the J segment 3 bases; nucleotides outside the gene matches: 10. The CDR3 is 19 amino acids. DNA of the CDR3: TGTGCCAGCTCACCATCACAACCGGGACAGGGGTTCTATAATTCACCCCTCCACTTT. Its translation is CASSPSQPGQGFYNSPLHF.

The chain recombines TRBV9 with TRBJ2-5; D possibly corresponds to TRBD1 (5 bases). The length of the CDR3 is 14 residues. Per the germline V gene, CDR1 is SGDLS and CDR2 is YYNGEE. V was cut by 3 bases and J by 7 bases, with 16 bases left in between. The CDR3 sequence: CASSGGGIAGTQYF. For the CDR3, the DNA is TGTGCCAGCAGCGGGGGCGGTATCGCAGGGACCCAGTACTTC.